This entry describes one T cell receptor beta chain. Under the authors' procedure: Reference gene primer amplification gave nucleated cell count estimates. Produced via immunoSEQ multiplex PCR; TCRdb's table is partial and in-frame only. V and J calls and clone size come straight from that table; D and trimming were deduced from the DNA. The sample records 95,000 to 120,000 clones, about 88% being singletons. This specimen belongs to a study of blood T cell repertoires in COVID-19. CDR3 length: 13 amino acids. Trimming removed 3 bases from V and 7 bases from J, with 12 bases in between. Germline V lookup: CDR1 KGHSY, CDR2 FQNENV.

Sample: peripheral blood. This chain connects TRBV16 to TRBJ1-1; tentative D call: TRBD1 (5 bases). The receptor's source is a woman in her 70s who had recovered from COVID-19. CDR3 amino acids: CASSHRGKDEAFF. In nucleotides, the CDR3 is TGTGCCAGCAGCCACCGGGGGAAGGATGAAGCTTTCTTT.